This TCR beta chain is from a study of OX40 agonist ivuxolimab in advanced cancers. The overall study: Ivuxolimab, which patients received intravenously every 2 weeks, was dosed at 0.01 to 10 mg/kg.

The study, taken as a whole, reports: Compared with CD4+, CD8+ T cells on average had more expanded clones.

Unmatched junction bases numbered 4, after V lost 3 bases and J lost 1 base. The CDR3 extends over 15 amino acids. Germline V gives CDR1 SGHNT, CDR2 YENEEA. The repertoire was sequenced with immunoSEQ multiplex PCR; TCRdb's copy has only in-frame clones and lacks some. The profile shows some 85,000 clones, more than 85% of them singletons. About this clone itself: What it recognizes is unknown.

Sequencing was performed on CD4+ or CD8+ T cells sorted from blood, taken in a trial of the OX40 agonist ivuxolimab. This chain joins TRBV11-3 and TRBJ1-1; 8 bases line up with TRBD1. The TCR originated in an adult with an advanced solid tumor such as melanoma, head and neck, liver or kidney cancer. Here the CDR3 DNA reads TGTGCCAGCAGCTTTAGCGGGACAGGGAACACTGAAGCTTTCTTT. It yields the protein CASSFSGTGNTEAFF.